This T cell receptor (beta chain) derives from a study of T cells after yellow fever vaccination. Study results and limitations: The booster saw the reappearance of most primary-vaccination clones (approximately 97% CD4, 80% to 90% CD8). Compared with primary, the secondary response was weaker and peaked at day 5, not 15. A limited proportion of clonotypes was detected within both the CD4 and CD8 compartments.

UMIs and a universal primer site were added when TCR cDNA was made by 5'RACE template switching. TCRdb re-called the 5' RACE reads with MiXCR, one entry per CDR3 protein. Found here are around 150,000 distinct CDR3 sequences, under 7.5% of them singletons; the top ten hold more than 2.5%. Germline V gives CDR1 SGHAT, CDR2 FQNNGV. Between the trimmed V and J ends, which lost 2 bases and 0 bases, there was a span of 13 bases. The CDR3 totals 16 residues. This clonotype was counted only a few times. Its antigen is not known. The chain has TRBV11-2 and TRBJ1-2; no reliable D call. The receptor comes from a man younger than 35 who received the YFV17D yellow fever vaccine. This specimen consisted of CD4+ T cells sorted from PBMCs, obtained less than 6 days after the first yellow fever vaccination. The CDR3 nucleotides read TGTGCCAGCAGCTTAACACTGGGAGACCCTAACTATGGCTACACCTTC. Translation gives CASSLTLGDPNYGYTF.